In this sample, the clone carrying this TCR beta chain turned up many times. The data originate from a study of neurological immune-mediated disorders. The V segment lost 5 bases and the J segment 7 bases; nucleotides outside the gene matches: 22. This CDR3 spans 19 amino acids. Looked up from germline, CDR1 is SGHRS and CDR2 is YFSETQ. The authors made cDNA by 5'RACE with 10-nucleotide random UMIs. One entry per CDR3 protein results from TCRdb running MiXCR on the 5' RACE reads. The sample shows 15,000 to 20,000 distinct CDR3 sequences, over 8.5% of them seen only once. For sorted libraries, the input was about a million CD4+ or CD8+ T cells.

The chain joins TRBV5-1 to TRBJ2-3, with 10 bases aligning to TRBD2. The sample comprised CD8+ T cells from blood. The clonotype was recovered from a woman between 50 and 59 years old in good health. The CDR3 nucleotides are TGCGCCAGCAGGCTGGCGGGGGTCGGGCTAGCGGGGGCCACCTATACGCAGTATTTT. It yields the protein CASRLAGVGLAGATYTQYF.